A selection of T cell receptor beta chains follows, all from one sample in a study. A single record per CDR3 protein comes from TCRdb applying MiXCR to the 5' RACE reads. Here the sample spans under 15,000 distinct CDR3 sequences, 51% being singletons. Sequenced: tumor-infiltrating Tregs sorted from the breast tumor. These receptor sequences come from a female donor with breast cancer. Each CDR3 is given with its conserved first and last residue. A D gene is named only where the DNA matches it firmly. Clone size is given for some rows only: seen once, a few or many times, or a class if the clone is expanded.

v_call	clone_size	d_call	j_call	cdr3_nt	cdr3_aa
TRBV20-1	.	TRBD1	TRBJ1-5	TGCAGTGCTAGGGAACTCCCGGGACAGGGCGGTCTTGTCCAGCATTTT	CSARELPGQGGLVQHF
TRBV12-3/TRBV12-4	.	.	TRBJ2-3	TGTGCCAGCTCGGGGGCCGGAGATACGCAGTATTTT	CASSGAGDTQYF
TRBV11-2	.	.	TRBJ1-5	TGTGCCAGCAGCCAAGGACGTCAACAGCCCCAGCATTTT	CASSQGRQQPQHF
TRBV20-1	few	TRBD2	TRBJ2-1	TGCAGTGCCTCAGCGGGAGGTTACAATGAGCAGTTCTTC	CSASAGGYNEQFF
TRBV20-1	.	TRBD1	TRBJ1-2	TGCAGTGCTCAAGGCCCCGGGACAGGGGCCATTTGGGGCGGCTACACCTTC	CSAQGPGTGAIWGGYTF
TRBV6-2/TRBV6-3	once	.	TRBJ1-2	TGTGCCAGCAGTGAACGGGGCGCTCCCTATGGCTACACCTTC	CASSERGAPYGYTF
TRBV6-6	.	.	TRBJ1-1	TGTGCCAGCAGTACCCCACAACACGGGACTGAAGCTTTCTTT	CASSTPQHGTEAFF
TRBV20-1	once	TRBD1	TRBJ1-2	TGCAGTGCTAGTTTAGGACAGGACCTATACACCTTC	CSASLGQDLYTF
TRBV6-2/TRBV6-3	few	TRBD1	TRBJ1-5	TGTGCCAGCAGTCCCCGGGACAGTCGTAATAGGCTCAATCAGCCCCAGCATTTT	CASSPRDSRNRLNQPQHF
TRBV5-1	.	.	TRBJ1-1	TGCGCCAGCAGCTTGACTTTTCTGGGCAGGAACACTGAAGCTTTCTTT	CASSLTFLGRNTEAFF
TRBV20-1	few	.	TRBJ2-7	TGCAGTGCTAGGGGCTCCTACTACGAGCAGTACTTC	CSARGSYYEQYF
TRBV20-1	.	TRBD2	TRBJ2-5	TGCAGTGCTAGAGATTGGCTAGCGGGAGAAATAGAGACCCAGTACTTC	CSARDWLAGEIETQYF
TRBV7-2	.	TRBD2	TRBJ2-1	TGTGCCAGCAGCTTAACTAGCGGAAACAATGAGCAGTTCTTC	CASSLTSGNNEQFF
TRBV7-2	.	.	TRBJ2-5	TGTGCCAGCAGCTTAGTGTCCAAAAATGGGGAGACCCAGTACTTC	CASSLVSKNGETQYF
TRBV4-2	.	.	TRBJ2-5	TGTGCCAGCAGCCAAGTGCACGGCACAGGGGAGACCCAGTACTTC	CASSQVHGTGETQYF
TRBV7-2	few	.	TRBJ2-5	TGTGCCAGCAGCTTTTCTCGACAAGAGACCCAGTACTTC	CASSFSRQETQYF
TRBV24-1	.	.	TRBJ2-1	TGTGCCACCAAATTCCCTACGGGAATCTACAATGAGCAGTTCTTC	CATKFPTGIYNEQFF
TRBV5-1	few	.	TRBJ2-7	TGCGCCAGCAGCTTGGAGAACAGCGAGCAGTACTTC	CASSLENSEQYF
TRBV20-1	.	TRBD2	TRBJ2-3	TGCAGTGCTAGGCTAGCGGGAGGCACAGATACGCAGTATTTT	CSARLAGGTDTQYF
TRBV4-2	once	.	TRBJ1-2	TGCGCCAGCAGCCAAAATCTTTTCGGGGATGGCTACACCTTC	CASSQNLFGDGYTF
TRBV5-1	.	.	TRBJ2-7	TGCGCCAGCAGCCCAGGTGGATACTACGAGCAGTACTTC	CASSPGGYYEQYF
TRBV7-9	few	.	TRBJ2-5	TGTGCCAGCAGCTTAGATCTCAATACCCAGTACTTC	CASSLDLNTQYF
TRBV5-1	.	TRBD2	TRBJ2-3	TGCGCCAGCAGCTTGGACGGGAGGCCCGCAGATACGCAGTATTTT	CASSLDGRPADTQYF
TRBV5-1	.	.	TRBJ2-1	TGCGCCAGCAGCTTGGACGGGACTTCCTACAATGAGCAGTTCTTC	CASSLDGTSYNEQFF
TRBV5-1	.	.	TRBJ1-1	TGCGCCAGCAGCTTCAATACCGGGCCCCAAGTGGGCACTGAAGCTTTCTTT	CASSFNTGPQVGTEAFF
TRBV7-2	.	.	TRBJ1-1	TGTGCCAGCAGCTTAAGTGGGGCCACGACTGAAGCTTTCTTT	CASSLSGATTEAFF
TRBV5-1	medium-sized	.	TRBJ2-2	TGCGCCAGCAGCTTGACAGGGATCGGGGAGCTGTTTTTT	CASSLTGIGELFF
TRBV12-3/TRBV12-4	.	.	TRBJ2-5	TGTGCCAGCAGTTTCAGTGAGACCCAGTACTTC	CASSFSETQYF
TRBV12-3/TRBV12-4	.	TRBD1	TRBJ2-1	TGTGCCAGCAGTGAGACAGGGGGCGTCTACAATGAGCAGTTCTTC	CASSETGGVYNEQFF
TRBV18	.	TRBD1	TRBJ2-5	TGTGCCAGCTCAAGTCGACAGGGGGCGGATAAAGAGACCCAGTACTTC	CASSSRQGADKETQYF
TRBV7-2	once	.	TRBJ2-1	TGTGCCAGCAGCAACTGGACTCCTGGAACCGATGAGCAGTTCTTC	CASSNWTPGTDEQFF